This T cell receptor beta chain emerged from a study of control samples from healthy donors and cancer patients. The germline gives CDR1 DFQATT, CDR2 SNEGSKA (reference sequence). Trimming pared 5 bases from V and 2 bases from J, leaving 7 bases between. The CDR3 is made up of 11 amino acids. Clones were sequenced by immunoSEQ multiplex PCR, and TCRdb holds only the in-frame ones, with some missing. The sample shows tens of thousands of clones, around 90% of them seen only once. This chain links TRBV20-1 with TRBJ2-7, with no clear D. This TCR was sampled from a woman aged 60-70 years with head and neck cancer. Sequencing was done on a sample of PBMCs. This chain's CDR3 is CSAWDTYEQYF. As DNA, the CDR3 is TGCAGTGCTTGGGATACCTACGAGCAGTACTTC.